These T cell receptor beta chains were read from a single sample in a study of Graves' ophthalmopathy and Graves' hyperthyroidism. TCRdb called the multiplex PCR reads again in MiXCR, with one record for every CDR3 protein. The top ten hold more than 8.5% of the sample, which has hundreds of thousands of distinct CDR3 sequences, 13% to 15% seen once. Sequencing used blood. These receptors were obtained from a woman aged 30 to 39 with Graves' ophthalmopathy. Each CDR3 is given without its conserved first and last residue.

TRBV18	14	TRBJ2-5	ASSLVRWSNQETQY
TRBV5-1	14	TRBJ2-2	ASSSTSPEYTGELF
TRBV11-3	10	TRBJ1-1	ASSLEHTEAF
TRBV3-1	11	TRBJ2-7	ASSQERVGEQY
TRBV4-2	14	TRBJ2-5	ASSQEGASGTETQY
TRBV20-1	14	TRBJ2-7	SALRLAGERGNEQY
TRBV19	13	TRBJ1-5	ASSVGGFEGQPQH
TRBV28	13	TRBJ1-1	ASSFRGGRGTEAF
TRBV6-1	11	TRBJ1-1	ASKQTEGTEAF
TRBV13	13	TRBJ2-7	ASSSAWGTPYEQY
TRBV7-9	13	TRBJ1-2	ASSSTDRDHYGYT
TRBV5-1	13	TRBJ2-2	ASSLASGLTGELF
TRBV27	11	TRBJ2-5	ASSRLGQETQY
TRBV7-9	12	TRBJ2-2	ASQNRAVTGELF
TRBV7-8	14	TRBJ1-5	ASSLYYTYSNQPQH
TRBV3-1	12	TRBJ1-2	ASSTRWDSYGYT
TRBV30	12	TRBJ2-5	AWVRGLSQETQY
TRBV5-1	11	TRBJ1-2	ASSSDYNYGYT
TRBV12-3/TRBV12-4	11	TRBJ1-6	ASSLKAGLPLH
TRBV19	13	TRBJ2-5	ASSLGSGSLETQY
TRBV13	11	TRBJ1-2	ASSQAGAGGYT
TRBV6-4	14	TRBJ2-2	ASSESTGTSHGELF